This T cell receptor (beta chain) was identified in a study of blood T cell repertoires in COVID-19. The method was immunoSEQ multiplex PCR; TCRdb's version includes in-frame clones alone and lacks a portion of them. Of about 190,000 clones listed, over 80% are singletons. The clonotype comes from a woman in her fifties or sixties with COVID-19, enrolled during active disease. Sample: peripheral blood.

In DNA form, the CDR3 reads TGTGCCAGCAGTCGGGACTTTACCGGAGAGCAGTTCTTC. Translated: CASSRDFTGEQFF. The chain couples TRBV7-6 to TRBJ2-1; D is perhaps TRBD2 (6 bases). This CDR3 spans 13 amino acids. Deletions cut 6 bases from V and 10 bases from J, with 16 bases between. The germline CDR1 and CDR2 sequences are SGHVS and FNYEAQ.